Each of the 22 T cell receptor beta chains below was sequenced from the same sample in a study of shared clonotypes between healthy human individuals. The protocol was immunoSEQ multiplex PCR, while the TCRdb copy is restricted to in-frame clones and leaves out a portion. The repertoire consists of some 980,000 clones, with 70% to 85% occurring once and the leading ten covering roughly 1.5%. Sequenced: memory CD4+ T cells sorted from blood. Indicated subset: CD45RA-negative fraction. The receptor set was obtained from a man aged 18 to 30 in good health.

This clone showed up just once. The genes are TRBV30 and TRBJ1-1, with no clear D. This CDR3 has 13 amino acids. V lost 3 bases and J 7 bases, leaving 15 bases between the germline ends. Germline CDR1 GTSNPN, CDR2 SVGIG (reference sequence). CDR3 loop: CAWSKNMRDEAFF. In DNA form, the CDR3 reads TGTGCCTGGAGCAAAAATATGAGGGATGAAGCTTTCTTT.

For this clone: Other DNA sequences within the sample encode an identical CDR3. This rearrangement joins TRBV7-2 to TRBJ1-5, with no clear D. V lost 3 bases and J lost 1, with 10 bases in between. This CDR3 is built from 15 residues. In germline, CDR1 is SGHTA, CDR2 FQGNSA. CDR3 amino acids: CASSLIPGSNQPQHF. CDR3 sequence (DNA): TGTGCCAGCAGCTTGATCCCGGGGAGCAATCAGCCCCAGCATTTT. Filled out from reference TRBV7-2 and TRBJ1-5, the complete variable domain reads GAGVSQSPSNKVTEKGKDVELRCDPISGHTALYWYRQSLGQGLEFLIYFQGNSAPDKSGLPSDRFSAERTGGSVSTLTIQRTQQEDSAVYLCASSLIPGSNQPQHFGDGTRLSIL.

This clone has a handful of counts. The chain has TRBV5-1 and TRBJ2-1, with D unresolved. The CDR3 length is 16 residues. With 2 bases removed from V and 7 bases from J, the gap between germline ends came to 19 bases. CDR1 is SGHRS, CDR2 YFSETQ, per germline. The CDR3 sequence is CASSFLPTAKRNEQFF. In DNA, the CDR3 is TGCGCCAGCAGCTTTCTACCCACAGCCAAACGGAATGAGCAGTTCTTC. The variable domain in full, completed from reference TRBV5-1 and TRBJ2-1, reads KAGVTQTPRYLIKTRGQQVTLSCSPISGHRSVSWYQQTPGQGLQFLFEYFSETQRNKGNFPGRFSGRQFSNSRSEMNVSTLELGDSALYLCASSFLPTAKRNEQFFGPGTRLTVL.

The rearrangement joins TRBV10-2 to TRBJ1-5, with TRBD1 as a possible D gene (5 bases). This CDR3 is 14 amino acids long. Germline loops: CDR1 WSHSY, CDR2 SAAADI. Deletions cut 0 bases from V and 6 bases from J, with 9 bases between. DNA of the CDR3: TGCGCCAGCAGTGAGTCGGGGGGGGTTCAGCCCCAGCATTTT. Translation: CASSESGGVQPQHF.

This clone was seen only once. V and J are TRBV2 and TRBJ1-2; the D gene is possibly TRBD1 (6 bases). The CDR3 spans 14 residues. Germline V gives CDR1 SNHLY, CDR2 FYNNEI. The germline V and J ends were trimmed by 4 bases and 1 base, with 10 bases remaining between them. The CDR3 is CASSVGDNNYGYTF. In DNA form, the CDR3 reads TGTGCCAGCAGTGTGGGGGACAATAACTATGGCTACACCTTC.

The V call is TRBV30, the J call TRBJ1-5, with TRBD1 identical over 7 bases. Germline V gives CDR1 GTSNPN, CDR2 SVGIG (reference sequence). Trimming cost V 3 bases and J 3 bases; bases outside gene matches: 5. The CDR3 extends over 14 amino acids. This CDR3 is CAWSEGAINQPQHF. The DNA of the CDR3 is TGTGCCTGGAGCGAGGGGGCCATCAATCAGCCCCAGCATTTT.

This clone was recorded many times. The chain uses TRBV7-3 and TRBJ2-1, with TRBD2 matching over 14 bases. The CDR3 has 16 amino acids. Trimming cost V 5 bases and J 7 bases; bases outside gene matches: 7. The germline CDR1 and CDR2 sequences are SGHTA and FQGTGA. The CDR3 DNA reads TGTGCCAGCAGCCCTGGACTAGCGGGGGGACGGAATGAGCAGTTCTTC. Translated, it gives CASSPGLAGGRNEQFF.

The chain uses TRBV7-2 and TRBJ2-5; the match to TRBD1 covers 9 bases. The CDR3 loop spans 15 amino acids. V shed 5 bases, J shed 4 bases, and the junction held 8 bases outside the gene matches. CDR1 and CDR2 from the germline V gene are SGHTA and FQGNSA. The CDR3 sequence: CASSAGQGNRETQYF. CDR3 sequence (DNA): TGTGCCAGCAGCGCGGGACAGGGAAATCGAGAGACCCAGTACTTC.

The rearrangement uses TRBV4-1 and TRBJ1-5; D gene ambiguous. CDR3 length equals 14 residues. Germline V gene data show CDR1 as MGHRA and CDR2 as YSYEKL. Trimming pared 5 bases from V and 3 bases from J, leaving 11 bases between. Written as DNA, the CDR3 is TGCGCCAGCAGCACCGCAGAACTCAATCAGCCCCAGCATTTT. This encodes CASSTAELNQPQHF.

In nucleotides, the CDR3 is TGTGCCAGCAGCTACGGAGTCGAGGTGGCTAACTATGGCTACACCTTC. It translates to CASSYGVEVANYGYTF. The chain recombines TRBV5-8 with TRBJ1-2; D is unresolved. V gave up 3 bases and J gave up 0 bases, with 15 bases separating them. The CDR3 length is 16 residues. Looked up from germline, CDR1 is SGHTS and CDR2 is YDEGEE.

This clone was recorded once. The chain is built from TRBV18 and TRBJ1-5; D is ambiguous. Germline V gives CDR1 KGHSH, CDR2 LQKENI. This CDR3 contains 15 residues. V was shortened by 1 base and J by 0 bases, with 7 bases between the two germline ends. CDR3 sequence reads: CASSPQQYSNQPQHF. The CDR3 DNA is TGTGCCAGCTCACCACAGCAATATAGCAATCAGCCCCAGCATTTT.

This clone has a single count. The chain joins TRBV7-8 to TRBJ2-5; D tentatively reads TRBD1 or TRBD2 (6 bases each). Germline CDR1 reads SGHVS; CDR2 reads FQNEAQ. This CDR3 has 13 residues. With 7 bases removed from V and 5 bases from J, the gap between germline ends came to 14 bases. The CDR3 coding sequence is TGTGCCAGCAACCCTGGGGGGCAGGAGACCCAGTACTTC. Translation: CASNPGGQETQYF.

The chain couples TRBV7-3 to TRBJ2-5, with D unresolved. Trimming removed 2 bases at V and 4 bases at J, with 8 bases between. This CDR3 comprises 13 residues. Germline V gene sequence: CDR1 SGHTA, CDR2 FQGTGA. The CDR3 nucleotides are TGTGCCAGCAGCTTAGGGGTGGCAGAGACCCAGTACTTC. Its protein product is CASSLGVAETQYF. Supplemented by reference TRBV7-3 and TRBJ2-5, the full variable domain reads GAGVSQTPSNKVTEKGKYVELRCDPISGHTALYWYRQSLGQGPEFLIYFQGTGAADDSGLPNDRFFAVRPEGSVSTLKIQRTERGDSAVYLCASSLGVAETQYFGPGTRLLVL.

The chain employs TRBV6-5 and TRBJ1-2, with D perhaps matching TRBD1 (5 bases). Deletions cut 6 bases from V and 4 bases from J, with 18 bases between. Germline V lookup: CDR1 MNHEY, CDR2 SVGAGI. CDR3 length: 15 residues. For the CDR3, the DNA is TGTGCCAGCAGCCTTAAGTGGGGGAGCTTCTATGGCTACACCTTC. Its protein product is CASSLKWGSFYGYTF.

The chain uses TRBV5-4 and TRBJ1-6; maybe TRBD1 (6 bases). The V and J ends lost 4 bases and 7 bases respectively, with 15 bases between them. Germline V gene lookup returns CDR1 SGHNT and CDR2 YYREEE (reference sequence). CDR3 length equals 15 residues. This CDR3 is CASSREDSSNSPLHF. The CDR3 DNA reads as TGTGCCAGCAGCCGCGAGGACAGCTCCAATTCACCCCTCCACTTT.

Remarks on this clone: Other DNA sequences in this sample translate to the same CDR3. The chain employs TRBV7-2 and TRBJ2-7; weak D call: TRBD1 (5 bases). The ends were cut back, 3 bases at V and 4 bases at J, with 10 bases in the middle. This CDR3 is built from 13 residues. Germline V lookup: CDR1 SGHTA, CDR2 FQGNSA. CDR3 region: CASSLGRAYEQYF. CDR3 nucleotides: TGTGCCAGCAGCTTGGGCAGGGCATACGAGCAGTACTTC.

This chain connects TRBV9 to TRBJ2-3, with a weak D call TRBD2 (6 bases). CDR1 and CDR2 from the germline V gene are SGDLS and YYNGEE. Trimming cost V 7 bases and J 2 bases, with 17 bases left between them. This CDR3 spans 15 amino acids. The DNA for the CDR3 is TGTGCCAGCGGGGATAGCGGACAATTCACAGATACGCAGTATTTT. Its translation: CASGDSGQFTDTQYF.

The chain couples TRBV7-2 to TRBJ2-1; TRBD2 agrees at 10 bases. J was trimmed by 6 bases and V by 1 base; bases with no gene match: 12. The CDR3 totals 18 residues. CDR1 and CDR2 (germline): SGHTA, FQGNSA. In DNA, the CDR3 is TGTGCCAGCAGCTTAGTTCCTAGCGGGAGAATTTTAGGCAATGAGCAGTTCTTC. It translates to CASSLVPSGRILGNEQFF. Supplemented by reference TRBV7-2 and TRBJ2-1, the full variable domain reads GAGVSQSPSNKVTEKGKDVELRCDPISGHTALYWYRQSLGQGLEFLIYFQGNSAPDKSGLPSDRFSAERTGGSVSTLTIQRTQQEDSAVYLCASSLVPSGRILGNEQFFGPGTRLTVL.

On this clone: Other DNA sequences in the sample encode the same CDR3. This rearrangement joins TRBV2 to TRBJ2-3; D not certain. The CDR3 consists of 11 residues. CDR1 and CDR2 (germline): SNHLY, FYNNEI. V was pared by 4 bases and J by 5 bases, with 4 bases between. CDR3 residues: CASSAVDTQYF. The CDR3 DNA reads TGTGCCAGCAGTGCGGTAGATACGCAGTATTTT.

The CDR3 reads CASTGVLNTEAFF. The CDR3 DNA is TGTGCCAGCACCGGAGTTCTCAACACTGAAGCTTTCTTT. The chain is built from TRBV6-1 and TRBJ1-1; D is unclear. Looked up from germline, CDR1 is MNHNS and CDR2 is SASEGT. The CDR3 has 13 amino acids. Trimming cost V 7 bases and J 2 bases, with 11 bases left between them.

The J gene is TRBJ1-2, the V gene TRBV30; D unresolved. V was shortened by 1 base and J by 8 bases, with 11 bases between the two germline ends. From germline, CDR1 is GTSNPN and CDR2 SVGIG (reference sequence). The CDR3 loop spans 12 amino acids. CDR3 sequence reads: CAWSALGPGYTF. The CDR3 nucleotides are TGTGCCTGGAGTGCGCTGGGCCCCGGCTACACCTTC.

The V gene is TRBV11-2, the J gene TRBJ2-7, with D possibly matching TRBD2 (5 bases). Germline values: CDR1 SGHAT, CDR2 FQNNGV. V was shortened by 5 bases and J by 2 bases, with 13 bases between the two germline ends. The CDR3 is 14 amino acids. The DNA of the CDR3 is TGTGCCAGCAGCGCGACGTGGGGAGCCTACGAGCAGTACTTC. Its translation: CASSATWGAYEQYF. The variable domain in full, with the rest retrieved from reference TRBV11-2 and TRBJ2-7, is EAGVAQSPRYKIIEKRQSVAFWCNPISGHATLYWYQQILGQGPKLLIQFQNNGVVDDSQLPKDRFSAERLKGVDSTLKIQPAKLEDSAVYLCASSATWGAYEQYFGPGTRLTVT.